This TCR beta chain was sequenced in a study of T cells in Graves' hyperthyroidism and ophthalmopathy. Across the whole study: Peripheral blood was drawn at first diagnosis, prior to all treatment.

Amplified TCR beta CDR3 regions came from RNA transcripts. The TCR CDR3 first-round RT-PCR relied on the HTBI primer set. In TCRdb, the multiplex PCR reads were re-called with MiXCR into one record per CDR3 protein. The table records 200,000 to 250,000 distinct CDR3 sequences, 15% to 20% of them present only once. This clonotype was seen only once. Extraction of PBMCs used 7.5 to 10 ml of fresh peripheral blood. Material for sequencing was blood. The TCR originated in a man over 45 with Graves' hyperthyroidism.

CDR3 nucleotides: TGTGCCATCGGCGACAGGGCCTCTATGAACACTGAAGCTTTCTTT. This codes for CAIGDRASMNTEAFF. The gene calls are TRBV10-3 and TRBJ1-1; 7 positions match TRBD1. The CDR3 has 15 amino acids. Per germline, CDR1 ENHRY and CDR2 SYGVKD. The trim removed 8 bases at V and 0 bases at J, leaving 9 bases unmatched.